Below are 18 T cell receptor beta chains sequenced from a single sample in a study of blood T cell repertoires in COVID-19. The assay was immunoSEQ multiplex PCR, and TCRdb's table has in-frame clones only and misses some. The data contain approximately 220,000 clones, nearly 90% of them seen just once; the ten biggest clones take up approximately 15%. Source material: PBMCs or T cells enriched from blood (not recorded which). These receptors were collected from a young man who had been exposed to COVID-19.

This sequence joins TRBV3-1 (or the pseudogene TRBV3-2) and TRBJ2-5, with 10 nucleotides matching TRBD2. Germline trimming cut 4 bases from V and 4 bases from J; bases unmatched to any gene: 9. CDR1 is LGHDT and CDR2 is YNNKEL in the germline V gene (reference sequence). This CDR3 has 16 amino acids. The CDR3 sequence is CASSPVGAGGRETQYF. The CDR3 coding sequence is TGTGCCAGCAGCCCAGTGGGAGCGGGGGGGCGAGAGACCCAGTACTTC.

The chain links TRBV27 to TRBJ2-1; 9 bases fit TRBD2. V was pared by 4 bases and J by 3 bases, with 7 bases of the junction left unmatched. The length of the CDR3 is 16 residues. CDR1 and CDR2 (germline): MNHEY, SMNVEV (reference sequence). CDR3 region: CASSSVAGANYNEQFF. CDR3 bases: TGTGCCAGCAGTTCGGTAGCGGGGGCAAACTACAATGAGCAGTTCTTC.

Only a few counts were recorded for this clone. V usage is TRBV9 and J usage is TRBJ2-1, with 10 bases identical to TRBD2. CDR3 length: 16 residues. J lost 2 bases, V lost 2 bases, and 4 bases had no gene match. The V gene's germline CDR1 is SGDLS and CDR2 YYNGEE. DNA of the CDR3: TGTGCCAGCAGCGTGTTAGCGGGGGGTACCTACAATGAGCAGTTCTTC. It encodes CASSVLAGGTYNEQFF. Combining the CDR3 with reference TRBV9 and TRBJ2-1 gives the whole variable domain DSGVTQTPKHLITATGQRVTLRCSPRSGDLSVYWYQQSLDQGLQFLIQYYNGEERAKGNILERFSAQQFPDLHSELNLSSLELGDSALYFCASSVLAGGTYNEQFFGPGTRLTVL.

The chain recombines TRBV19 with TRBJ1-5; weak D call: TRBD1 (6 bases). In germline, CDR1 is LNHDA, CDR2 SQIVND (reference sequence). The V end lost 5 bases, the J end lost 6 bases, and 17 bases lay between the germline ends. The CDR3 totals 15 residues. As DNA, the CDR3 is TGTGCCAGTAGTCCCGAACAGGGTCCGGGTCAGCCCCAGCATTTT. Its translation is CASSPEQGPGQPQHF.

This clone has just one count. V and J are TRBV5-1 and TRBJ2-1; D is uncertain. Looked up from germline, CDR1 is SGHRS and CDR2 is YFSETQ. This CDR3 contains 15 residues. Trimming left V 0 bases short and J 0 bases short, with 7 bases between. Here the CDR3 reads CASSLDPGSYNEQFF. Here the CDR3 DNA reads TGCGCCAGCAGCTTGGATCCCGGCTCCTACAATGAGCAGTTCTTC.

V and J are TRBV3-1 (or the pseudogene TRBV3-2) and TRBJ2-7, with D hard to call. In germline, CDR1 is LGHDT, CDR2 YNNKEL (reference sequence). The CDR3 consists of 16 residues. V was trimmed by 0 bases and J by 3 bases, leaving 15 bases between them. The CDR3 loop is CASSQEGSSVNYEQYF. The CDR3, as DNA: TGTGCCAGCAGCCAAGAAGGATCCAGCGTTAACTACGAGCAGTACTTC.

The chain carries TRBV30 and TRBJ2-7; 7 bases agree with TRBD1. The CDR3 extends over 14 amino acids. Unmatched junction bases numbered 4, after V lost 0 bases and J lost 2 bases. Germline CDR1 GTSNPN, CDR2 SVGIG (reference sequence). DNA of the CDR3: TGTGCCTGGAGTGTCCAGGGGGTTACCTACGAGCAGTACTTC. Protein sequence: CAWSVQGVTYEQYF.

The chain recombines TRBV5-1 with TRBJ2-3; TRBD2 matches at 16 bases. From germline, CDR1 is SGHRS and CDR2 YFSETQ. CDR3 length: 20 amino acids. J lost 4 bases, V lost 0 bases, and 11 bases had no gene match. The CDR3 loop reads CASSLAGTSGGAGPPDTQYF. The CDR3, as DNA: TGCGCCAGCAGCTTGGCCGGGACTAGCGGGGGGGCTGGCCCCCCAGATACGCAGTATTTT.

This sequence joins TRBV5-5 and TRBJ1-6; 9 positions match TRBD1. V gave up 4 bases and J gave up 11 bases; unmatched junction bases: 7. The CDR3 has 14 amino acids. Germline assignment: CDR1 SGHKS and CDR2 YYEKEE (reference sequence). DNA for the CDR3: TGTGCCAGCAGCCAAGGACAGGGGTTACCACCCCTCCACTTT. Its protein product is CASSQGQGLPPLHF.

The gene calls are TRBV7-8 and TRBJ2-3, with unresolved D. The CDR3 is made up of 16 amino acids. Germline-derived CDR1 and CDR2 are SGHVS and FQNEAQ. The ends were cut back, 5 bases at V and 2 bases at J, with 17 bases in the middle. CDR3 in DNA: TGTGCCAGCAGCCGGACCGGGTCTCCGGTCACAGATACGCAGTATTTT. Protein product: CASSRTGSPVTDTQYF.

This clone was detected once. The chain employs TRBV4-1 and TRBJ2-1; 7 nucleotides line up with TRBD2. The CDR3 totals 16 residues. Germline-derived CDR1 and CDR2 are MGHRA and YSYEKL. With 5 bases clipped from V and 2 bases from J, the junction kept 9 bases outside the gene matches. CDR3 bases: TGCGCCAGCAGCTCGCCAAGGGCGGGGGCCTACAATGAGCAGTTCTTC. This codes for CASSSPRAGAYNEQFF.

The chain carries TRBV14 and TRBJ1-1; 7 bases match TRBD1. The V segment lost 4 bases and the J segment 5 bases; nucleotides outside the gene matches: 4. Germline V gene sequence: CDR1 SGHDN, CDR2 FVKESK. There are 13 residues in the CDR3. The CDR3 sequence: CASSLQQGTEAFF. DNA of the CDR3: TGTGCCAGCAGCCTACAACAGGGGACTGAAGCTTTCTTT.

This clone turned up a few times. The rearrangement uses TRBV30 and TRBJ1-4; D remains ambiguous. Trimming stripped 4 bases from V and 2 bases from J, with 8 bases between. This CDR3 has 13 amino acids. Germline assignment: CDR1 GTSNPN and CDR2 SVGIG (reference sequence). The CDR3 sequence is CAWMSVTNEKLFF. In DNA form, the CDR3 reads TGTGCCTGGATGTCAGTCACTAATGAAAAACTGTTTTTT.

The chain is built from TRBV10-3 and TRBJ1-4; tentatively, D is TRBD1 (6 bases). Trimming shortened V by 0 bases and J by 14 bases, and 22 bases separated the two germline ends. This CDR3 has 16 residues. Germline CDR1 ENHRY, CDR2 SYGVKD. DNA for the CDR3: TGTGCCATCAGTGAGTCGAGGAGCGGGGGCCCACCTCGGCTGTTTTTT. It specifies CAISESRSGGPPRLFF.

The genes are TRBV7-8 and TRBJ2-2; TRBD2 aligns across 15 bases. CDR1 and CDR2 (germline): SGHVS, FQNEAQ. V was clipped by 5 bases and J by 6 bases; unmatched bases: 7. CDR3 length: 17 amino acids. The CDR3 reads CASSPQGLAGGPGELFF. The CDR3 DNA reads as TGTGCCAGCAGCCCTCAAGGACTAGCGGGGGGGCCCGGGGAGCTGTTTTTT.

The V and J genes are TRBV25-1 and TRBJ2-7; D is possibly TRBD1 (5 bases). The CDR3 covers 12 residues. V was clipped by 11 bases and J by 2 bases, with 13 bases between them. The V gene's germline CDR1 is MGHDK and CDR2 SYGVNS. CDR3: CASQGDPYEQYF. CDR3 nucleotide sequence: TGTGCCTCCCAAGGGGATCCCTACGAGCAGTACTTC.

The chain couples TRBV7-2 to TRBJ2-6; TRBD1 matches at 10 bases. CDR3 length: 18 residues. Germline loops: CDR1 SGHTA, CDR2 FQGNSA. Trimming cost V 5 bases and J 4 bases; bases outside gene matches: 11. The DNA of the CDR3 is TGTGCCAGCAGCCCAGTGGGGACAGGGGCCGTCGGGGCCAACGTCCTGACTTTC. As protein: CASSPVGTGAVGANVLTF.

The chain recombines TRBV10-2 with TRBJ2-3; 12 bases are a match to TRBD2. Germline CDR1 WSHSY, CDR2 SAAADI. This CDR3 has 17 residues. With V trimmed by 5 bases and J by 3 bases, 9 bases remained unmatched. This CDR3 reads CASSYSSGGVGTDTQYF. The CDR3 region has the DNA TGCGCCAGCAGTTATTCTAGCGGGGGGGTGGGGACAGATACGCAGTATTTT.